The next 5 T cell receptor beta chains were all read from a single sample in a study of cytomegalovirus exposure and HLA in healthy donors. TCRdb keeps only in-frame clones here, not all; method: immunoSEQ multiplex PCR. Among approximately 170,000 clones, 75% to 90% were seen once, and the ten largest hold about a sixth. The sample was PBMCs. These receptors were obtained from a man aged 18 to 35 in good health and CMV-seropositive.

The V gene is TRBV9, the J gene TRBJ2-1, with 10 nucleotides matching TRBD2. CDR1 is SGDLS and CDR2 is YYNGEE in the germline V gene. The V gene end was trimmed by 2 bases and the J gene end by 7 bases; junction bases not matched to a gene: 6. The CDR3 length is 15 residues. The CDR3 region has the DNA TGTGCCAGCAGCGTGTCTAGCGGGAGCGGAAATGAGCAGTTCTTC. Amino acids: CASSVSSGSGNEQFF.

The CDR3 reads CATSRDGGGNQPQHF. DNA of the CDR3: TGTGCCACCAGCAGAGATGGAGGGGGCAATCAGCCCCAGCATTTT. This rearrangement joins TRBV15 to TRBJ1-5; TRBD1 is a possible D gene (5 bases). Trimming pared 0 bases from V and 2 bases from J, leaving 8 bases between. The CDR3 covers 15 residues. Germline V gene data show CDR1 as LNHNV and CDR2 as YYDKDF (reference sequence).

CDR3 sequence: CASSSESYEQYF. The CDR3 region has the DNA TGTGCCAGCAGCTCCGAGTCCTACGAGCAGTACTTC. The genes are TRBV11-1 and TRBJ2-7; no definite D call. The CDR3 length is 12 residues. Germline-derived CDR1 and CDR2 are SGHAT and FQDESV (reference sequence). Trimming stripped 4 bases from V and 1 base from J, with 5 bases between. Drawing the rest from reference TRBV11-1 and TRBJ2-7, the complete variable domain is EAEVAQSPRYKITEKSQAVAFWCDPISGHATLYWYRQILGQGPELLVQFQDESVVDDSQLPKDRFSAERLKGVDSTLKIQPAELGDSAMYLCASSSESYEQYFGPGTRLTVT.

This chain uses TRBV9 with TRBJ2-2; 13 bases match TRBD2. Germline CDR1 SGDLS, CDR2 YYNGEE. The V segment lost 2 bases and the J segment 5 bases; nucleotides outside the gene matches: 6. The CDR3 spans 17 residues. This CDR3 is CASSVGLAGVKTGELFF. The CDR3 nucleotides read TGTGCCAGCAGCGTCGGACTAGCGGGAGTTAAAACCGGGGAGCTGTTTTTT.

The chain employs TRBV6-5 and TRBJ2-7, with TRBD1 matching over 8 bases. The CDR3 covers 16 residues. Trimming at V came to 1 base and at J to 1 base, leaving 6 bases not matched to a gene. From germline, CDR1 is MNHEY and CDR2 SVGAGI. The CDR3 is CASSYFNGQGSYEQYF. The DNA of the CDR3 is TGTGCCAGCAGTTACTTTAACGGACAGGGTTCCTACGAGCAGTACTTC.